The clone carrying this T cell receptor (beta chain) was seen just once. These data originate in a study of control samples from healthy donors and cancer patients. The V gene lost 5 bases and the J gene lost 6 bases, with 14 bases spanning the gap. The germline gives CDR1 SGHTA, CDR2 FQGNSA. The CDR3 length is 15 residues. Libraries were prepared by immunoSEQ multiplex PCR; TCRdb keeps only in-frame clonotypes and omits some of them. Of under 200,000 clones listed, roughly 93% are singletons. The receptor was isolated from a woman aged 60-70 years in good health. The V and J genes are TRBV7-2 and TRBJ1-6, with a weak D call TRBD1 (5 bases). The sequencing input was blood. The CDR3 spells CASSTYMGVNSPLHF. DNA for the CDR3: TGTGCCAGCAGCACTTATATGGGGGTTAATTCACCCCTCCACTTT.